This TCR beta chain stems from a study of healthy donors' naive CD4 and CD8 T cells. Study-level results: Roughly 13% of CD4/CD8 propensity variance appeared explained by V, J and CDR3 charge. Negatively charged CDR3s marked CD8+ lineage; positively charged CDR3s marked CD4+ lineage.

This CDR3 region has 13 residues. V was clipped by 6 bases and J by 6 bases, with 12 bases between them. Each TCR library used approximately 500 ng of total RNA and a linear amplification protocol. TCRdb processed the reads anew with MiXCR; each CDR3 protein has one entry. Among approximately 200,000 distinct CDR3 sequences listed, about four fifths were seen once. In the case of this clonotype: Its target is unknown.

The rearrangement uses TRBV12-3 or TRBV12-4 and TRBJ2-1; D might be TRBD2 (5 bases). Sequencing input: naive CD4+ and CD8+ T cells sorted from blood, pooled from several donors. The receptor comes from a pool of human donors in good health; the sample pools cells from several healthy donors. This chain's CDR3 is CASRSSLANEQFF. The CDR3 nucleotides read TGTGCCAGCAGGAGCTCTCTAGCCAATGAGCAGTTCTTC.